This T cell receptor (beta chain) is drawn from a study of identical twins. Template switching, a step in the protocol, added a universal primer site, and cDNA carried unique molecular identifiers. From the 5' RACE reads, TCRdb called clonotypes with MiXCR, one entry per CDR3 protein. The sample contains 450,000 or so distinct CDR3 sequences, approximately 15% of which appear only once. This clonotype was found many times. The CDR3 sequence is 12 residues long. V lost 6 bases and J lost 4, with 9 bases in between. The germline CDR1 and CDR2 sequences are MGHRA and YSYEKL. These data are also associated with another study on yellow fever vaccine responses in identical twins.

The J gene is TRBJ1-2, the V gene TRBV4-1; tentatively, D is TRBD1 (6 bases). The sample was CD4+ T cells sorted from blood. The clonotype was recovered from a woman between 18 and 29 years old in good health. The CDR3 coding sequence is TGCGCCAGCAGTGAAGGGGGCTATGGCTACACCTTC. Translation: CASSEGGYGYTF.